These 29 T cell receptor beta chains share one sample of origin, sequenced in a study of T cells in women clearing cervical HPV infection. Sequenced by immunoSEQ multiplex PCR; TCRdb stores in-frame clones only, minus some. The sample's table shows about 24,000 clones. Sequencing was carried out using blood buffy coat. Every receptor here comes from a woman aged 18 to 69 with a cervical HPV16 infection that either progressed to CIN3+ or cleared (not recorded which).

On this clone itself: With the read ending 3 residues before the CDR3 end, the germline J gene is used to fill in that end. The V and J genes are TRBV19 and TRBJ1-2; TRBD1 aligns across 11 bases. Germline-derived CDR1 and CDR2 are LNHDA and SQIVND (reference sequence). J was trimmed by 2 bases and V by 5 bases; bases with no gene match: 10. The CDR3 extends over 17 amino acids. CDR3 DNA, as far as it was read: TGTGCCAGTAGTCCCACCGGGACAGGGGGGAAAAACTATGGC. Protein: CASSPTGTGGKNYG. The whole CDR3 protein is CASSPTGTGGKNYGYTF.

About this clone: The CDR3 is cut off 3 residues early in the read; its end comes from the germline J gene. This chain uses TRBV7-2 with TRBJ1-2, with a possible D match to TRBD1 (6 bases). The V end lost 5 bases, the J end lost 4 bases, and 11 bases lay between the germline ends. This CDR3 contains 13 residues. The germline V gene encodes CDR1 SGHTA and CDR2 FQGNSA. The sequenced CDR3 bases are TGTGCCAGCAGCCAGGACAGAGTCTATGGC. It yields the protein CASSQDRVYG. The entire CDR3 protein is CASSQDRVYGYTF.

Of note for this clone: Sequencing ends 3 residues short of the CDR3 end; the germline J gene provides the rest. The V gene is TRBV5-1, the J gene TRBJ1-1, with a tentative D call TRBD1 (5 bases). The germline gives CDR1 SGHRS, CDR2 YFSETQ. V was trimmed by 0 bases and J by 3 bases, leaving 12 bases between them. This CDR3 comprises 15 residues. The covered CDR3 bases are TGCGCCAGCAGCTTGGAAACCCGGGGGTACACTGAA. The encoded protein is CASSLETRGYTE. The CDR3 in its entirety is CASSLETRGYTEAFF. The complete variable domain, with remaining parts taken from reference TRBV5-1 and TRBJ1-1, reads KAGVTQTPRYLIKTRGQQVTLSCSPISGHRSVSWYQQTPGQGLQFLFEYFSETQRNKGNFPGRFSGRQFSNSRSEMNVSTLELGDSALYLCASSLETRGYTEAFFGQGTRLTVV.

As for this clone: The missing CDR3 end, 3 residues past where the read stops, is filled in from the germline J gene. This chain uses TRBV19 with TRBJ1-1; possible D gene TRBD1, 5 bases. CDR3 size: 15 residues. The V and J ends lost 3 bases and 1 base respectively, with 12 bases between them. Germline V gene sequence: CDR1 LNHDA, CDR2 SQIVND (reference sequence). The CDR3 DNA, read in part, is TGTGCCAGTAGTATCGTAAACGGGGGGAACACTGAA. Protein product: CASSIVNGGNTE. The CDR3 in its entirety is CASSIVNGGNTEAFF.

In the case of this clone: Read data end 3 residues before the CDR3 end; the end is taken from the germline J gene. V usage is TRBV11-1 and J usage is TRBJ2-7, with TRBD1 identical over 7 bases. The CDR3 is 12 amino acids. Germline loops: CDR1 SGHAT, CDR2 FQDESV (reference sequence). After removal of 5 bases from V and 3 bases from J, the junction contained 1 base not matched to a gene. Incomplete CDR3 DNA: TGTGCCAGCAGCGGGACAGACTACGAG. Translating gives CASSGTDYE. The full CDR3 reads CASSGTDYEQYF. Filled out from reference TRBV11-1 and TRBJ2-7, the complete variable domain reads EAEVAQSPRYKITEKSQAVAFWCDPISGHATLYWYRQILGQGPELLVQFQDESVVDDSQLPKDRFSAERLKGVDSTLKIQPAELGDSAMYLCASSGTDYEQYFGPGTRLTVT.

Details on this clone: The CDR3 end falls 3 residues outside the read, so it is completed with the germline J gene. The genes are TRBV18 and TRBJ2-2, with 8 bases matching TRBD1. CDR1 is KGHSH, CDR2 LQKENI, per germline. The CDR3 totals 16 residues. Incomplete CDR3 DNA: TGTGCCAGCTCACCGGTCGACAGGGGAAGAGGATCACCG. It yields the protein CASSPVDRGRGSP. The CDR3 as a whole reads CASSPVDRGRGSPLFF.

The CDR3 DNA, read in part, is TGCGCCAGCAGCTTGGCAGGCAACCTGAACACTGAA. Translated: CASSLAGNLNTE. The entire CDR3 protein reads CASSLAGNLNTEAFF. This chain uses TRBV5-1 with TRBJ1-1; D gene unclear. The sequence runs out 3 residues before the end of the CDR3; the remainder is reconstructed from the germline J gene. Germline CDR1 reads SGHRS; CDR2 reads YFSETQ. Between the trimmed V and J ends, which lost 0 bases and 0 bases, there was a span of 9 bases. There are 15 residues in the CDR3.

Of note for this clone: The read stops 3 residues short of the end of the CDR3; the missing end is completed from the germline J gene. V usage is TRBV19 and J usage is TRBJ2-3; 10 bases are a match to TRBD2. The CDR3 loop spans 16 amino acids. Germline lookup yields CDR1 LNHDA and CDR2 SQIVND (reference sequence). The CDR3 is CASSIEGLAGEETQYF. Partial CDR3 DNA: TGTGCCAGTAGTATAGAGGGGCTAGCGGGGGAAGAGACG.

As concerns this clone: The read ends 3 residues before the CDR3 terminus; that terminus is restored from the germline J gene. This chain connects TRBV5-6 to TRBJ1-3, with D possibly being TRBD1 (6 bases). The CDR3 runs to 15 residues. V shed 4 bases and J shed 3 bases, with 14 bases lying between them. Per germline, CDR1 SGHDT and CDR2 YYEEEE. The DNA read from the CDR3 is TGTGCCAGCAGCCCTCTGCACAGGGATGGAAACACC. Residues: CASSPLHRDGNT. The CDR3 as a whole reads CASSPLHRDGNTIYF.

For this clone: Read sequence stops 3 residues before the CDR3 end, and the germline J gene provides the missing end. This chain joins TRBV5-1 and TRBJ2-2, with 8 bases aligning to TRBD1. The CDR3 length is 14 residues. Germline CDR1 reads SGHRS; CDR2 reads YFSETQ. Incomplete CDR3 DNA: TGCGCCAGCAGCGGGACAGGCGATAATGAAAAG. This translates into CASSGTGDNEK. The CDR3 reads in full as CASSGTGDNEKLFF.

Of note for this clone: Coverage ceases 3 residues before the CDR3 finishes, and the germline J gene fills in the end. This chain connects TRBV5-6 to TRBJ1-2; 7 nucleotides agree with TRBD1. Germline assignment: CDR1 SGHDT and CDR2 YYEEEE. CDR3 size: 13 residues. After removal of 4 bases from V and 5 bases from J, the junction contained 5 bases not matched to a gene. The CDR3 loop reads CASSPGQAYGYTF. The sequenced part of the CDR3 DNA is TGTGCCAGCAGCCCCGGACAGGCATATGGC.

The CDR3 reads CASSRSGNTDTYTF. The DNA read from the CDR3 is TGTGCCAGCAGCCGTAGCGGGAACACAGATACC. The J gene is TRBJ1-2, the V gene TRBV7-9; D call uncertain. The read is 3 residues too short to cover the CDR3 end, so that end is filled in from the germline J gene. Looked up from germline, CDR1 is SEHNR and CDR2 is FQNEAQ (reference sequence). The CDR3 is 14 residues long.

As to this clone: From the germline J gene comes the end of the CDR3, since the read stops 3 residues before it. This chain uses TRBV10-2 with TRBJ2-3, with a tentative D call TRBD1 (6 bases). The CDR3 is 14 residues long. The V gene's germline CDR1 is WSHSY and CDR2 SAAADI. Trimming took 5 bases from V and 0 from J, leaving 9 bases between them. The CDR3 here is CASSRTASTDTQYF. Partial CDR3 DNA: TGCGCCAGCAGTAGGACAGCTAGCACAGATACG.

Points on this clone: Read sequence stops 3 residues before the CDR3 end, and the germline J gene provides the missing end. The chain is built from TRBV5-1 and TRBJ2-5; D possibly corresponds to TRBD2 (5 bases). Germline-derived CDR1 and CDR2 are SGHRS and YFSETQ. This CDR3 has 13 amino acids. With 4 bases removed from V and 5 bases from J, the gap between germline ends came to 12 bases. CDR3 protein: CASSRGFLETQYF. Incomplete CDR3 DNA: TGCGCCAGCAGCCGGGGATTTCTGGAGACC.

For this clone: The CDR3 end falls 3 residues outside the read, so it is completed with the germline J gene. The rearrangement joins TRBV19 to TRBJ1-5, with a weak D call TRBD1 (6 bases). The V end was cut by 4 bases, the J end by 4 bases, with 29 bases between. The length of the CDR3 is 20 residues. From germline, CDR1 is LNHDA and CDR2 SQIVND (reference sequence). CDR3 DNA, as far as it was read: TGTGCCAGTAGTACCTCCTATCGAGGGGGGGCCCCGCTCGGGAATCAGCCC. This sequence encodes CASSTSYRGGAPLGNQP. The entire CDR3 protein reads CASSTSYRGGAPLGNQPQHF.

As to this clone: The sequence runs out 3 residues before the end of the CDR3; the remainder is reconstructed from the germline J gene. The chain couples TRBV18 to TRBJ1-2; D uncertain. The CDR3 sequence is 14 residues long. The germline V gene encodes CDR1 KGHSH and CDR2 LQKENI. The CDR3 DNA, read in part, is TGTGCCAGCTCACCTTCCCAGCGTTTCTACGAC. Its translation: CASSPSQRFYD. The CDR3 in its entirety is CASSPSQRFYDYTF. The variable domain in full, with the rest retrieved from reference TRBV18 and TRBJ1-2, is NAGVMQNPRHLVRRRGQEARLRCSPMKGHSHVYWYRQLPEEGLKFMVYLQKENIIDESGMPKERFSAEFPKEGPSILRIQQVVRGDSAAYFCASSPSQRFYDYTFGSGTRLTVV.

Note on this clone: The observed sequence ends 3 residues before the CDR3 terminus, with the missing tail filled in from the germline J gene. The chain recombines TRBV5-1 with TRBJ2-1; 8 nucleotides match TRBD1. Trimming took 5 bases from V and 7 from J; bases not matched to a gene: 11. This CDR3 has 15 residues. CDR1 is SGHRS and CDR2 is YFSETQ in the germline V gene. CDR3 DNA, as far as it was read: TGCGCCAGCAGTCTCGACAGGGGCGGCGGGAATGAG. This codes for CASSLDRGGGNE. Given in full, the CDR3 is CASSLDRGGGNEQFF.

On this clone: The read terminates 3 residues before the CDR3 end, so the remaining end is supplied by the germline J gene. The genes are TRBV19 and TRBJ2-1, with 12 bases matching TRBD2. Germline lookup yields CDR1 LNHDA and CDR2 SQIVND (reference sequence). The CDR3 is 16 residues long. V trimming: 1 base; J trimming: 6 bases; junction bases outside the gene matches: 4. CDR3 DNA (partial): TGTGCCAGTAGTATAGGGCTAGCGGGAGGGATCAATGAG. Its protein is CASSIGLAGGINE. From start to end, the CDR3 is CASSIGLAGGINEQFF. Full variable domain (outside the CDR3, taken from reference TRBV19 and TRBJ2-1): DGGITQSPKYLFRKEGQNVTLSCEQNLNHDAMYWYRQDPGQGLRLIYYSQIVNDFQKGDIAEGYSVSREKKESFPLTVTSAQKNPTAFYLCASSIGLAGGINEQFFGPGTRLTVL.

Comments on this clone: Read data end 3 residues before the CDR3 end; the end is taken from the germline J gene. Other DNA sequences within the sample encode an identical CDR3. The chain has TRBV7-9 and TRBJ2-3; TRBD2 aligns across 14 bases. From germline, CDR1 is SEHNR and CDR2 FQNEAQ (reference sequence). The CDR3 has 15 amino acids. This CDR3 is CASSEGLAGDETQYF. CDR3 DNA (partial): TGTGCCAGCAGCGAGGGACTAGCGGGAGATGAGACG.

In the case of this clone: The CDR3 is cut off 3 residues early in the read; its end comes from the germline J gene. J is TRBJ2-7 and V is TRBV11-1; tentative D call: TRBD2 (5 bases). V was shortened by 5 bases and J by 3 bases, with 14 bases between the two germline ends. This CDR3 spans 14 amino acids. Germline CDR1 reads SGHAT; CDR2 reads FQDESV (reference sequence). The part of the CDR3 DNA that was read is TGTGCCAGCAGCCAGCGGACTGCAGTCTACGAG. Amino acid sequence: CASSQRTAVYE. The entire CDR3 sequence reads CASSQRTAVYEQYF.

For this clone: The read comes to an end 3 residues before the CDR3 does, leaving the germline J gene to fill in the end. This chain links TRBV6-2 or TRBV6-3 with TRBJ2-7; 9 bases are a match to TRBD1. This CDR3 has 15 amino acids. Germline V gene lookup returns CDR1 MNHEY and CDR2 SVGEGT. Trimming at V came to 7 bases and at J to 5 bases, leaving 12 bases not matched to a gene. The covered CDR3 bases are TGTGCCAGCACCAGTTATGGGGGACAGGGCCACGAG. Translation gives CASTSYGGQGHE. In full, the CDR3 reads CASTSYGGQGHEQYF.

Details on this clone: The read is 3 residues too short to cover the CDR3 end, so that end is filled in from the germline J gene. The chain recombines TRBV7-9 with TRBJ1-2; 8 nucleotides align to TRBD1. The CDR3 extends over 15 amino acids. CDR1 is SEHNR, CDR2 FQNEAQ, per germline (reference sequence). CDR3 amino acids: CASSRTGPSYNDYTF. Partial CDR3 DNA: TGTGCCAGCAGCCGGACAGGGCCATCCTACAATGAC.

As concerns this clone: The read terminates 3 residues ahead of where the CDR3 ends, so the germline J gene completes it. The chain couples TRBV6-1 to TRBJ2-1; tentatively, D is TRBD1 (7 bases). The V end was cut by 1 base, the J end by 8 bases, with 15 bases between. The CDR3 is made up of 15 amino acids. Germline V gene data show CDR1 as MNHNS and CDR2 as SASEGT. The covered CDR3 bases are TGTGCCAGCAGTGAAGGCGGGACAGTTCTTGATGAG. Its protein product is CASSEGGTVLDE. The CDR3 as a whole reads CASSEGGTVLDEQFF.

Worth noting for this clone: The read ends 3 residues before the CDR3 terminus; that terminus is restored from the germline J gene. This rearrangement joins TRBV19 to TRBJ1-4; 9 bases align to TRBD1. After removal of 5 bases from V and 6 bases from J, the junction contained 10 bases not matched to a gene. Germline V gene sequence: CDR1 LNHDA, CDR2 SQIVND (reference sequence). The CDR3 extends over 16 amino acids. The CDR3 protein is CASSSRQGGTDEKLFF. The CDR3 bases that were read are TGTGCCAGTAGTTCCCGACAGGGGGGTACGGATGAAAAA.

Regarding this clone: The read ends 3 residues early relative to the CDR3; the germline J gene fills the gap. The rearrangement joins TRBV18 to TRBJ2-7; 7 positions agree with TRBD1. The germline V gene has CDR1 KGHSH and CDR2 LQKENI. Germline trimming cut 4 bases from V and 5 bases from J; bases unmatched to any gene: 5. This CDR3 has 13 residues. The part of the CDR3 DNA that was read is TGTGCCAGCTCACGTCAGGGGGACCACGAG. Translated, it gives CASSRQGDHE. The entire CDR3 is CASSRQGDHEQYF.

Comment on this clone: The read gets to within 3 residues of the CDR3 end, and the germline J gene fills in the rest. This rearrangement joins TRBV20-1 to TRBJ2-7, with 7 bases identical to TRBD2. V trimming: 5 bases; J trimming: 1 base; junction bases outside the gene matches: 5. The CDR3 runs to 13 residues. Germline loops: CDR1 DFQATT, CDR2 SNEGSKA (reference sequence). This CDR3 reads CSAPRGISYEQYF. Incomplete CDR3 DNA: TGCAGTGCTCCGCGGGGGATTTCCTACGAG.

A remark on this clone: The CDR3 extends 3 residues past the end of the read, so its final part is completed from the germline J gene. This sequence joins TRBV7-9 and TRBJ2-3; D is unclear. CDR3 length equals 12 residues. Trimming left V 7 bases short and J 1 base short, with 6 bases between. Germline CDR1 SEHNR, CDR2 FQNEAQ (reference sequence). The CDR3 loop is CASNRGTDTQYF. The CDR3 bases that were read are TGTGCCAGCAACCGGGGCACAGATACG.

Comment on this clone: One junction end disagrees with the germline gene, perhaps due to a read error. Coverage ceases 3 residues before the CDR3 finishes, and the germline J gene fills in the end. Other DNA sequences in the sample encode the same CDR3. The chain links TRBV19 to TRBJ1-3, with D perhaps matching TRBD1 (5 bases). This CDR3 is 14 amino acids long. In germline, CDR1 is LNHDA, CDR2 SQIVND (reference sequence). The CDR3: CASSTPPGGNTIYF. CDR3 DNA, as far as it was read: TGTGCCAGTAGTACCCCCCCCGGGGGAAACACT.

Details on this clone: Coverage ceases 3 residues before the CDR3 finishes, and the germline J gene fills in the end. V usage is TRBV15 and J usage is TRBJ1-4; a weak D match, TRBD1 (6 bases). The CDR3 has 15 residues. Per germline, CDR1 LNHNV and CDR2 YYDKDF (reference sequence). V lost 4 bases and J lost 3, with 12 bases in between. The CDR3 bases that were read are TGTGCCACCAGCATCCCCAGGGGAGCTAATGAAAAA. Translation: CATSIPRGANEK. The entire CDR3 protein reads CATSIPRGANEKLFF.